A selection of T cell receptor beta chains follows, all from one sample in a study of blood T cell repertoires in COVID-19. The table came from immunoSEQ multiplex PCR; TCRdb's copy has only in-frame clones and leaves some out. The repertoire has around 400,000 clones, approximately 87% of them found once; the top ten carry more than 9%. Material for sequencing was peripheral blood. All receptors come from a woman aged 30 to 39 with COVID-19, enrolled during active disease. Each CDR3 is given with its conserved first and last residue. Fields, in order: J gene, D gene, V gene, clone size, CDR3 DNA, CDR3 protein. The D gene is left open where the match is weak. Clone size is not always given. Where it is, it says once, few, many or a class for expanded clones.

j_gene: TRBJ2-1; d_gene: NA; v_gene: TRBV30; abundance: NA; CDR3nt: TGTGCCTGGAGCCCCCGGGAAAGTAAGCAGTTCTTC; CDR3aa: CAWSPRESKQFF
j_gene: TRBJ2-1; d_gene: NA; v_gene: TRBV7-9; abundance: NA; CDR3nt: TGTGCCAGCAGGGGAGTGCTAGACTACAATGAGCAGTTCTTC; CDR3aa: CASRGVLDYNEQFF
j_gene: TRBJ1-1; d_gene: NA; v_gene: TRBV19; abundance: NA; CDR3nt: TGTGCCAGTAGGGACAGATTCATGAACACTGAAGCTTTCTTT; CDR3aa: CASRDRFMNTEAFF
j_gene: TRBJ2-1; d_gene: NA; v_gene: TRBV18; abundance: NA; CDR3nt: TGTGCCAGCTCACCGATCGAAGGTAGCTTCTCCGATGAGCAGTTCTTC; CDR3aa: CASSPIEGSFSDEQFF
j_gene: TRBJ2-7; d_gene: NA; v_gene: TRBV11-3; abundance: NA; CDR3nt: TGTGCCAGCAGCTCCCCCCGATGGAGGGACTCCCACTACGAGCAGTACTTC; CDR3aa: CASSSPRWRDSHYEQYF
j_gene: TRBJ1-4; d_gene: NA; v_gene: TRBV30; abundance: NA; CDR3nt: TGTGCCTGGAGTGAAAGGGATAGGGGAAAACTGTTTTTT; CDR3aa: CAWSERDRGKLFF
j_gene: TRBJ1-4; d_gene: NA; v_gene: TRBV28; abundance: NA; CDR3nt: TGTGCCAGCAGGATTGGAGGTACCGAAAAACTGTTTTTT; CDR3aa: CASRIGGTEKLFF
j_gene: TRBJ2-3; d_gene: NA; v_gene: TRBV2; abundance: NA; CDR3nt: TGTGCCAGCAGTGAGGTTCGGCCAGGGCAGTATTTT; CDR3aa: CASSEVRPGQYF
j_gene: TRBJ2-3; d_gene: TRBD2; v_gene: TRBV7-3; abundance: NA; CDR3nt: TGTGCCAGCAGCGTGGGGACTAGCGGGGATACGCAGTATTTT; CDR3aa: CASSVGTSGDTQYF
j_gene: TRBJ1-1; d_gene: NA; v_gene: TRBV6-5; abundance: NA; CDR3nt: TGTGCCAGCAGTTACTTGTCAGGGGCCGAGAACACTGAAGCTTTCTTT; CDR3aa: CASSYLSGAENTEAFF
j_gene: TRBJ2-7; d_gene: NA; v_gene: TRBV5-5; abundance: NA; CDR3nt: TGTGCCAGCAGCCAGGACAGAAGCTCCTACGAGCAGTACTTC; CDR3aa: CASSQDRSSYEQYF
j_gene: TRBJ2-1; d_gene: TRBD2; v_gene: TRBV3-1/TRBV3-2; abundance: NA; CDR3nt: TGTGCCAGCAGCCAGGCCACTAGCGGGAAAGGGGAGTTCTTC; CDR3aa: CASSQATSGKGEFF
j_gene: TRBJ1-1; d_gene: NA; v_gene: TRBV28; abundance: NA; CDR3nt: TGTGCCAGGGTGGGGCGCATCACTGAAGCTTTCTTT; CDR3aa: CARVGRITEAFF
j_gene: TRBJ2-7; d_gene: NA; v_gene: TRBV27; abundance: NA; CDR3nt: TGTGCCAGCAGTTTATCCCCGTTGAGCTCCTACGAGCAGTACTTC; CDR3aa: CASSLSPLSSYEQYF
j_gene: TRBJ2-1; d_gene: TRBD2; v_gene: TRBV10-3; abundance: NA; CDR3nt: TGTGCCATCAGTGCGGGGGGCAATGAGCAGTTCTTC; CDR3aa: CAISAGGNEQFF
j_gene: TRBJ1-4; d_gene: NA; v_gene: TRBV5-6; abundance: NA; CDR3nt: TGTGCCAGCAGCTTGGGTTCCAGGGATCCCCATGAAAAACTGTTTTTT; CDR3aa: CASSLGSRDPHEKLFF
j_gene: TRBJ2-1; d_gene: TRBD2; v_gene: TRBV27; abundance: NA; CDR3nt: TGTGCCAGCAGTTTATTGGGCGGGAGTCCCTCCTACAATGAGCAGTTCTTC; CDR3aa: CASSLLGGSPSYNEQFF
j_gene: TRBJ1-1; d_gene: NA; v_gene: TRBV10-2; abundance: NA; CDR3nt: TGCGCCAGCAGTGTCACGGGTGGAACTGAAGCTTTCTTT; CDR3aa: CASSVTGGTEAFF
j_gene: TRBJ2-7; d_gene: TRBD1; v_gene: TRBV29-1; abundance: NA; CDR3nt: TGCAGCGTTCGACAGGGTACCAACGAGCAGTACTTC; CDR3aa: CSVRQGTNEQYF
j_gene: TRBJ2-4; d_gene: TRBD1; v_gene: TRBV30; abundance: NA; CDR3nt: TGTGCCTGGAGTGGCGGACAGGGGGCAGGCATTCAGTACTTC; CDR3aa: CAWSGGQGAGIQYF
j_gene: TRBJ2-1; d_gene: TRBD2; v_gene: TRBV29-1; abundance: NA; CDR3nt: TGCAGCGTTGAAGATCGGGGGGGACATGAGCAGTTCTTC; CDR3aa: CSVEDRGGHEQFF
j_gene: TRBJ2-7; d_gene: TRBD2; v_gene: TRBV3-1/TRBV3-2; abundance: NA; CDR3nt: TGTGCCAGCAGCCACCATAGCGGGAGGTCCGGAGAGCAGTACTTC; CDR3aa: CASSHHSGRSGEQYF
j_gene: TRBJ2-3; d_gene: NA; v_gene: TRBV11-2; abundance: once; CDR3nt: TGTGCCAGCAGCTTAGTACAGGTTGGAGATACGCAGTATTTT; CDR3aa: CASSLVQVGDTQYF
j_gene: TRBJ2-7; d_gene: NA; v_gene: TRBV21-1; abundance: NA; CDR3nt: TGTGCCAGCAGCACGCGACTAGCGGGAGTTTTGGCCTACGAGCAGTACTTC; CDR3aa: CASSTRLAGVLAYEQYF
j_gene: TRBJ2-5; d_gene: TRBD2; v_gene: TRBV28; abundance: once; CDR3nt: TGTGCCAGCAGTCCCGGGACTAGCGGAGAGACCCAGTACTTC; CDR3aa: CASSPGTSGETQYF
j_gene: TRBJ2-7; d_gene: TRBD2; v_gene: TRBV28; abundance: NA; CDR3nt: TGTGCCAGCAGTTTATCAGCACCCGGGACTAGCGGGAGTCGTCAAAGTCGCGAGCAGTACTTC; CDR3aa: CASSLSAPGTSGSRQSREQYF
j_gene: TRBJ1-5; d_gene: NA; v_gene: TRBV7-2; abundance: NA; CDR3nt: TGTGCCAGCAGCTCTAGGGAGATCAATCAGCCCCAGCATTTT; CDR3aa: CASSSREINQPQHF
j_gene: TRBJ2-7; d_gene: TRBD2; v_gene: TRBV3-1/TRBV3-2; abundance: NA; CDR3nt: TGTGCCAGCAGCCAAGAGGGGCCTAGCGGGAGCTACGAGCAGTACTTC; CDR3aa: CASSQEGPSGSYEQYF
j_gene: TRBJ2-3; d_gene: NA; v_gene: TRBV27; abundance: NA; CDR3nt: TGTGCCAGCAAAGACATAGGCACAGATACGCAGTATTTT; CDR3aa: CASKDIGTDTQYF
j_gene: TRBJ2-1; d_gene: NA; v_gene: TRBV6-5; abundance: NA; CDR3nt: TGTGCCAGCAGTTTGGACAGAGGCAATGAGCAGTTCTTC; CDR3aa: CASSLDRGNEQFF
j_gene: TRBJ1-1; d_gene: NA; v_gene: TRBV9; abundance: NA; CDR3nt: TGTGCCAGCAGCGTAGCCTTAGGCGGTGAGGCTTTCTTT; CDR3aa: CASSVALGGEAFF
j_gene: TRBJ2-1; d_gene: TRBD2; v_gene: TRBV7-9; abundance: NA; CDR3nt: TGTGCCAGCAGTCTTGGACTAGCCGCCTACAATGAGCAGTTCTTC; CDR3aa: CASSLGLAAYNEQFF
j_gene: TRBJ2-7; d_gene: TRBD1; v_gene: TRBV5-1; abundance: NA; CDR3nt: TGCGCCAGCAGCTACCGGGACAGGGCGGGCGAGCAGTACTTC; CDR3aa: CASSYRDRAGEQYF
j_gene: TRBJ1-1; d_gene: NA; v_gene: TRBV4-1; abundance: few; CDR3nt: TGCGCCAGCAGTTTCAGGGAAGGGACTGAAGCTTTCTTT; CDR3aa: CASSFREGTEAFF
j_gene: TRBJ2-1; d_gene: NA; v_gene: TRBV4-1; abundance: NA; CDR3nt: TGCGCCAGCAGCCAAGAGGCAGGCAATGAGCAGTTCTTC; CDR3aa: CASSQEAGNEQFF
j_gene: TRBJ2-7; d_gene: NA; v_gene: TRBV21-1; abundance: NA; CDR3nt: TGTGCCAGCAGCAAAGGGGGGGAGCCCGACGACGAGCAGTACTTC; CDR3aa: CASSKGGEPDDEQYF
j_gene: TRBJ1-3; d_gene: NA; v_gene: TRBV4-1; abundance: NA; CDR3nt: TGCGCCAGCAGCCAAGATCCCTCGGGGGGAAAGGCTGGAAACACCATATATTTT; CDR3aa: CASSQDPSGGKAGNTIYF
j_gene: TRBJ2-2; d_gene: NA; v_gene: TRBV7-3; abundance: NA; CDR3nt: TGTGCCAGCAGCCCCGGGGTCACCGGGGAGCTGTTTTTT; CDR3aa: CASSPGVTGELFF
j_gene: TRBJ2-7; d_gene: NA; v_gene: TRBV6-5; abundance: NA; CDR3nt: TGTGCCATCCTCCGAGGGGGAGAGCAGTACTTC; CDR3aa: CAILRGGEQYF
j_gene: TRBJ2-1; d_gene: TRBD1; v_gene: TRBV29-1; abundance: once; CDR3nt: TGCAGCGTTGGACAGGGGGCATCCAATGAGCAGTTCTTC; CDR3aa: CSVGQGASNEQFF
j_gene: TRBJ1-1; d_gene: NA; v_gene: TRBV28; abundance: once; CDR3nt: TGTGCCAGCAGTTTAGCCCTGACAGTGTCGAACACTGAAGCTTTCTTT; CDR3aa: CASSLALTVSNTEAFF
j_gene: TRBJ2-1; d_gene: TRBD2; v_gene: TRBV6-5; abundance: NA; CDR3nt: TGTGCCAGCAGTTTCCTCGGCGGGAGGGCCCAGGATGAGCAGTTCTTC; CDR3aa: CASSFLGGRAQDEQFF
j_gene: TRBJ2-7; d_gene: NA; v_gene: TRBV5-5; abundance: once; CDR3nt: TGTGCCAGCAGGTGGGGGGACTCTAGCTCCTACGAGCAGTACTTC; CDR3aa: CASRWGDSSSYEQYF
j_gene: TRBJ2-1; d_gene: TRBD1; v_gene: TRBV9; abundance: NA; CDR3nt: TGTGCCAGCAGCCCCTGGGACAGGGGGGGCAATGAGCAGTTCTTC; CDR3aa: CASSPWDRGGNEQFF
j_gene: TRBJ1-4; d_gene: TRBD1; v_gene: TRBV27; abundance: NA; CDR3nt: TGTGCCACCAGAGGACAGGGCCGTGAAAAACTGTTTTTT; CDR3aa: CATRGQGREKLFF
j_gene: TRBJ1-5; d_gene: TRBD1; v_gene: TRBV7-8; abundance: NA; CDR3nt: TGTGCCAGCAGCTACGGGACAGGGAGCGGTCAGCCCCAGCATTTT; CDR3aa: CASSYGTGSGQPQHF
j_gene: TRBJ1-1; d_gene: TRBD1; v_gene: TRBV6-5; abundance: NA; CDR3nt: TGTGCCAGCAGTTACGGGGACAGGGTTGAAGCTTTCTTT; CDR3aa: CASSYGDRVEAFF
j_gene: TRBJ1-4; d_gene: NA; v_gene: TRBV5-1; abundance: NA; CDR3nt: TGCGCCAGCAGCTTGGACGGTAGGGGTGGTGAAAAACTGTTTTTT; CDR3aa: CASSLDGRGGEKLFF
j_gene: TRBJ1-2; d_gene: NA; v_gene: TRBV20-1; abundance: NA; CDR3nt: TGCAGTGCTAGTTTAGCATCCGCATCTGTAGGGGGCACCTTC; CDR3aa: CSASLASASVGGTF
j_gene: TRBJ2-7; d_gene: NA; v_gene: TRBV6-5; abundance: NA; CDR3nt: TGTGCCAGCAGTTACGGTGGTGAGTACGAGCAGTACTTC; CDR3aa: CASSYGGEYEQYF
j_gene: TRBJ2-7; d_gene: NA; v_gene: TRBV4-1; abundance: NA; CDR3nt: TGCGCCAGCAGCCAAGAAAAAGTAAGGTCCTCCCTAGCCTTC; CDR3aa: CASSQEKVRSSLAF
j_gene: TRBJ2-7; d_gene: NA; v_gene: TRBV28; abundance: NA; CDR3nt: TGTGCCAGCAGTTTAAGTCTCGGCGAGCAGTACTTC; CDR3aa: CASSLSLGEQYF
j_gene: TRBJ2-7; d_gene: NA; v_gene: TRBV3-1/TRBV3-2; abundance: once; CDR3nt: TGTGCCAGCAGCCTCGGGGTGGGGATGAGCTACGAGCAGTACTTC; CDR3aa: CASSLGVGMSYEQYF
j_gene: TRBJ2-7; d_gene: TRBD1; v_gene: TRBV28; abundance: NA; CDR3nt: TGTGCCAGCATCGGGACAGGGGGAACCTACGAGCAGTACTTC; CDR3aa: CASIGTGGTYEQYF